A single sample gave rise to the 29 T cell receptor beta chains below, sequenced in a study of blood T cells in healthy people across ages. Sample-barcoded 5' priming and a J-beta primer mix drove a second PCR of roughly 6 to 12 cycles. TCRdb independently ran MiXCR on the 5' RACE reads; one entry per CDR3 protein. The sample includes 1.4 million to 1.5 million distinct CDR3 sequences, approximately 42% seen only once; the top ten take roughly 8.2%. The sequenced sample was blood. Receptor source: a woman aged 18-30 years in good health.

The V gene is TRBV11-2, the J gene TRBJ2-1; 8 bases align to TRBD2. The CDR3 is 16 residues long. J was trimmed by 4 bases and V by 4 bases; bases with no gene match: 9. Germline values: CDR1 SGHAT, CDR2 FQNNGV. In DNA, the CDR3 is TGTGCCAGCAGCTCCCGCGATAGCGGGGTTTACAATGAGCAGTTCTTC. Translation gives CASSSRDSGVYNEQFF.

As regards this clonotype: Sequence at one end of the junction differs from germline and may be a read error. J is TRBJ2-5 and V is TRBV27, with D tentatively TRBD1 or TRBD2 (6 bases each). The last part of the DNA fits TRBJ2-7 better; the J call may be wrong. The CDR3 length is 16 residues. From germline, CDR1 is MNHEY and CDR2 SMNVEV (reference sequence). CDR3 nucleotides: TGTGCCAGCAGCTTATCTTCGGGGGCCCCGGGGAGCGAGCAGTACTTC. Translated, it gives CASSLSSGAPGSEQYF.

The J gene is TRBJ2-1, the V gene TRBV12-3 or TRBV12-4, with 10 bases that match TRBD1. V trimming: 3 bases; J trimming: 9 bases; junction bases outside the gene matches: 2. The CDR3 contains 13 residues. CDR3 sequence (DNA): TGTGCCAGCAGTTTCAGGGACAGGGGTGAGCAGTTCTTC. It codes for CASSFRDRGEQFF.

This clonotype was seen only a few times. This chain connects TRBV4-2 to TRBJ2-5, with TRBD2 matching 8 bases. Losses at the gene ends were 0 bases for V and 5 bases for J; bases not matched to a gene: 11. Germline CDR1 is LGHNA and CDR2 is YNFKEQ. This CDR3 contains 17 residues. CDR3 residues: CASSQELTRGAQETQYF. The CDR3 nucleotides are TGTGCCAGCAGCCAAGAGTTGACGCGGGGGGCTCAGGAGACCCAGTACTTC.

The rearrangement uses TRBV6-5 and TRBJ2-7, with D unresolved. Germline CDR1 is MNHEY and CDR2 is SVGAGI. Trimming cost V 6 bases and J 3 bases, with 18 bases left between them. The CDR3 contains 15 residues. The CDR3 loop is CASRPPGPISYEQYF. The CDR3 region has the DNA TGTGCCAGCAGACCCCCTGGACCGATCAGCTACGAGCAGTACTTC.

The chain carries TRBV13 and TRBJ2-7; D is perhaps TRBD2 (6 bases). The germline gives CDR1 PRHDT, CDR2 FYEKMQ (reference sequence). CDR3 length equals 16 residues. Trimming took off 5 bases at V and 5 bases at J, with 22 bases between the two ends. The CDR3 protein is CASSGGLHRGIDEQYF. The CDR3 nucleotides are TGTGCCAGCAGCGGGGGACTGCACCGTGGGATCGACGAGCAGTACTTC.

This clonotype was detected only once. This sequence joins TRBV7-2 and TRBJ1-1, with 7 bases identical to TRBD1. Germline values: CDR1 SGHTA, CDR2 FQGNSA. This CDR3 region has 18 residues. V lost 2 bases, J lost 10 bases, and 22 bases stayed unmatched. In DNA form, the CDR3 reads TGTGCCAGCAGCTTAACTGTCACAGGGGTTGGGCCCCAGAAATCAGCTTTCTTT. Protein product: CASSLTVTGVGPQKSAFF.

The chain carries TRBV10-3 and TRBJ2-4; maybe TRBD2 (5 bases). The end of the DNA fits TRBJ2-7 better, so the J call may be wrong. CDR1 is ENHRY and CDR2 is SYGVKD in the germline V gene. The CDR3 has 14 amino acids. CDR3 loop: CAISSGESVSEQYF. In DNA form, the CDR3 reads TGTGCCATCAGTTCTGGGGAGAGTGTGAGCGAGCAGTACTTC.

The chain has TRBV3-1 and TRBJ2-3; 15 positions match TRBD2. The CDR3 covers 16 residues. V trimming: 4 bases; J trimming: 6 bases; junction bases outside the gene matches: 5. Germline V gene lookup returns CDR1 LGHDT and CDR2 YNNKEL (reference sequence). In DNA form, the CDR3 reads TGTGCCAGCAGCCCAGAAGGGACTAGCGGGAGGGATACGCAGTATTTT. Its translation is CASSPEGTSGRDTQYF.

As for this clonotype: A much more abundant neighbour one base away suggests this may be a read error. This rearrangement joins TRBV7-9 to TRBJ2-5; perhaps TRBD1 as D (5 bases). Germline V lookup: CDR1 SEHNR, CDR2 FQNEAQ (reference sequence). Trimming stripped 6 bases from V and 11 bases from J, with 19 bases between. The CDR3 extends over 13 amino acids. The CDR3: CASSDIAGYEQYF. The CDR3 nucleotides read TGTGCCAGCAGTGACATTGCAGGGTATGAGCAGTACTTC. The whole variable domain, remainder taken from reference TRBV7-9 and TRBJ2-5, is DTGVSQNPRHKITKRGQNVTFRCDPISEHNRLYWYRQTLGQGPEFLTYFQNEAQLEKSRLLSDRFSAERPKGSFSTLEIQRTEQGDSAMYLCASSDIAGYEQYFGPGTRLLVL.

On this clonotype itself: One base away lies a much larger clone, so this may be a sequencing read error. This chain joins TRBV27 and TRBJ1-1, with TRBD1 identical over 7 bases. The CDR3 is 12 residues long. Trimming at V came to 5 bases and at J to 8 bases, leaving 5 bases not matched to a gene. The germline gives CDR1 MNHEY, CDR2 SMNVEV (reference sequence). The CDR3 nucleotides read TGTGCCAGCAGTAGACAGGGTCCCGAAGCTTTCTTT. It encodes CASSRQGPEAFF.

The chain has TRBV3-1 and TRBJ2-7, with TRBD1 matching over 8 bases. This CDR3 comprises 15 residues. Germline V lookup: CDR1 LGHDT, CDR2 YNNKEL (reference sequence). V dropped 1 base and J dropped 5; count of bases not matched to a gene: 7. The CDR3 protein is CASSQGTGPFDEQYF. The CDR3 DNA reads TGTGCCAGCAGCCAAGGGACAGGGCCCTTCGACGAGCAGTACTTC.

This clonotype was recorded a few times. This chain connects TRBV5-1 to TRBJ2-3, with D possibly called TRBD1 or TRBD2 (5 bases each). The CDR3 is made up of 16 amino acids. Germline assignment: CDR1 SGHRS and CDR2 YFSETQ. V was pared by 3 bases and J by 2 bases, with 16 bases between. DNA for the CDR3: TGCGCCAGCAGCTCGACTCCGGGACCCTACACAGATACGCAGTATTTT. Amino acids: CASSSTPGPYTDTQYF.

This chain links TRBV7-3 with TRBJ1-1; no clear D. Germline CDR1 SGHTA, CDR2 FQGTGA. The V gene lost 1 base and the J gene lost 1 base, with 4 bases spanning the gap. The CDR3 totals 13 residues. The CDR3 spells CASSLMSNTEAFF. CDR3 coding DNA: TGTGCCAGCAGCTTAATGTCGAACACTGAAGCTTTCTTT.

This clonotype was observed a few times. The rearrangement joins TRBV7-2 to TRBJ2-2; D is undetermined. The CDR3 covers 15 residues. The V gene lost 2 bases and the J gene lost 3 bases, with 10 bases spanning the gap. Germline CDR1 and CDR2: SGHTA and FQGNSA. The chain's CDR3 is CASSLWKGDTGELFF. The CDR3 coding sequence is TGTGCCAGCAGCTTATGGAAGGGCGACACCGGGGAGCTGTTTTTT.

This clonotype was counted a few times. The chain has TRBV6-6 and TRBJ1-2; perhaps TRBD1 as D (6 bases). Germline V gene sequence: CDR1 MNHNY, CDR2 SVGAGI (reference sequence). V lost 6 bases and J lost 6, with 17 bases in between. This CDR3 comprises 14 residues. The CDR3 coding sequence is TGTGCCAGCAGCCCCCCCGGAGGGGGTGATGGCTACACCTTC. Translation gives CASSPPGGGDGYTF.

This clonotype was observed once. This sequence joins TRBV5-5 and TRBJ1-1, with a tentative D call TRBD1 (5 bases). Germline lookup yields CDR1 SGHKS and CDR2 YYEKEE (reference sequence). This CDR3 has 15 amino acids. The V and J ends lost 4 bases and 2 bases respectively, with 15 bases between them. CDR3 bases: TGTGCCAGCAGCCCCCAGGAGGGGCTAAACACTGAAGCTTTCTTT. Translating gives CASSPQEGLNTEAFF.

About this clonotype itself: This clone may be a read error of a much larger clone one base away. The chain joins TRBV20-1 to TRBJ2-3; D is unclear. The CDR3 extends over 14 amino acids. The germline V and J ends were trimmed by 1 base and 2 bases, with 10 bases remaining between them. The germline V gene has CDR1 DFQATT and CDR2 SNEGSKA (reference sequence). The CDR3 loop is CSARGPYLTDTQYF. CDR3 nucleotides: TGCAGTGCTAGAGGCCCCTATCTCACAGATACGCAGTATTTT.

The sample holds a few counts of this clonotype. V is TRBV7-9 and J is TRBJ1-6; D possibly corresponds to TRBD1 (5 bases). Germline lookup yields CDR1 SEHNR and CDR2 FQNEAQ (reference sequence). V lost 5 bases, J lost 10 bases, and 18 bases lay in between. This CDR3 contains 15 residues. The CDR3 DNA follows: TGTGCCAGCAGCCTCACCGGGGCAGGGTACTCACCCCTCCACTTT. This translates into CASSLTGAGYSPLHF.

This sequence joins TRBV12-3 or TRBV12-4 and TRBJ1-1; TRBD1 aligns across 7 bases. Trimming took 3 bases from V and 4 from J; bases not matched to a gene: 5. This CDR3 comprises 14 residues. The CDR3 DNA reads as TGTGCCAGCAGTTTGGACCACAGGGGCACTGAAGCTTTCTTT. The encoded protein is CASSLDHRGTEAFF.

This clonotype showed up many times. This chain links TRBV5-8 with TRBJ2-3; no firm D call. The CDR3 extends over 14 amino acids. Germline CDR1 and CDR2: SGHTS and YDEGEE. Trimming shortened V by 3 bases and J by 0 bases, and 8 bases separated the two germline ends. This CDR3 is CASSSDGSTDTQYF. The CDR3 DNA sequence: TGTGCCAGCAGCTCGGACGGAAGCACAGATACGCAGTATTTT.

This clonotype was detected a few times. The CDR3 nucleotides read TGTGCCAGCAGCCCCGGGACTAGCGGGGGTAGAGATACGCAGTATTTT. Protein: CASSPGTSGGRDTQYF. The chain couples TRBV6-5 to TRBJ2-3, with 14 positions matching TRBD2. The CDR3 contains 16 residues. V was pared by 6 bases and J by 5 bases, with 7 bases of the junction left unmatched. Germline V CDR1 and CDR2: MNHEY, SVGAGI.

The CDR3 sequence: CASQTRVTHGYTF. The CDR3 bases are TGTGCCAGCCAGACCAGGGTAACTCATGGCTACACCTTC. The chain uses TRBV12-3 or TRBV12-4 and TRBJ1-2; D is possibly TRBD1 (5 bases). The CDR3 contains 13 residues. The V gene lost 8 bases and the J gene lost 6 bases, with 16 bases spanning the gap.

This clonotype showed up just once. This chain links TRBV20-1 with TRBJ2-2; 10 positions agree with TRBD2. CDR3 length equals 17 residues. Germline CDR1 reads DFQATT; CDR2 reads SNEGSKA (reference sequence). V was clipped by 3 bases and J by 4 bases; unmatched bases: 11. This CDR3 reads CSASLRLAGGSTGELFF. CDR3 in DNA: TGCAGTGCTAGCCTCAGACTAGCGGGTGGGAGCACCGGGGAGCTGTTTTTT.

This clonotype was observed a handful of times. The CDR3 region has the DNA TGTGCCAGCAGTGATCTGGACCCTGAAGATGAAAAACTGTTTTTT. It translates to CASSDLDPEDEKLFF. The chain links TRBV25-1 to TRBJ1-4; D not certain. From germline, CDR1 is MGHDK and CDR2 SYGVNS. Trimming stripped 3 bases from V and 6 bases from J, with 14 bases between. The CDR3 totals 15 residues. Variable domain in full (rest from reference TRBV25-1 and TRBJ1-4): EADIYQTPRYLVIGTGKKITLECSQTMGHDKMYWYQQDPGMELHLIHYSYGVNSTEKGDLSSESTVSRIRTEHFPLTLESARPSHTSQYLCASSDLDPEDEKLFFGSGTQLSVL.

The chain links TRBV6-1 to TRBJ2-1, with 8 bases aligning to TRBD2. Germline CDR1 MNHNS, CDR2 SASEGT. V dropped 7 bases and J dropped 8; count of bases not matched to a gene: 25. This CDR3 comprises 19 residues. The CDR3 reads CASNRLQGSTSASFDEQFF. CDR3 coding DNA: TGTGCCAGCAACCGCCTACAGGGTTCGACTAGCGCCTCCTTCGATGAGCAGTTCTTC.

V and J are TRBV12-3 or TRBV12-4 and TRBJ1-1; 10 bases are shared with TRBD1. The CDR3 covers 17 residues. The J segment lost 1 base and the V segment lost 5 bases, leaving 10 bases of the junction unmatched. The CDR3 sequence is CASSPVDRGRENTEAFF. The CDR3 nucleotides are TGTGCCAGCAGTCCAGTAGACAGGGGGCGAGAGAACACTGAAGCTTTCTTT.

The CDR3 nucleotides are TGTGCCAGCAGTAACCGGGCCGAATTTTACGAGCAGTACTTC. Its translation is CASSNRAEFYEQYF. The genes are TRBV6-2 or TRBV6-3 and TRBJ2-7; D uncertain. The CDR3 spans 14 residues. CDR1 MNHEY and CDR2 SVGEGT come from the germline V gene. Trimming took 5 bases from V and 4 from J, leaving 15 bases between them.

Details on this clonotype: Since a much larger clone is just one base distant, this may be a read error. The chain employs TRBV7-8 and TRBJ2-5; weak D call: TRBD2 (6 bases). The V gene lost 0 bases and the J gene lost 11 bases, with 19 bases spanning the gap. Germline loops: CDR1 SGHVS, CDR2 FQNEAQ. The length of the CDR3 is 15 residues. The CDR3 region has the DNA TGTGCCAGCAGCTTAGCGCCCGGAGGGTTCAATGAGCAGTACTTC. Translating gives CASSLAPGGFNEQYF. The full variable domain, with the rest looked up from reference TRBV7-8 and TRBJ2-5, is GAGVSQSPRYKVAKRGQDVALRCDPISGHVSLFWYQQALGQGPEFLTYFQNEAQLDKSGLPSDRFFAERPEGSVSTLKIQRTQQEDSAVYLCASSLAPGGFNEQYFGPGTRLLVL.